The source of this TCR beta chain is a study of graft-versus-host responses after intestinal transplantation (dated by TCRdb to the early 2020s). About the study as a whole: Recipients received multivisceral, liver-intestinal, or isolated intestinal transplants. Anti-thymocyte globulin induction was given to all recipients, followed by maintenance tacrolimus and steroids for approximately 3 years. Bulk TCR-beta CDR3 sequencing was used to track graft-versus-host and host-versus-graft alloreactive T cell clones in the graft, circulation and bone marrow after intestinal transplantation. Alloreactive clones were identified by sequencing pre-transplant mixed lymphocyte reaction products and comparing these products with unstimulated pre-transplant donor and recipient T cells. The cohort enrolled under 30 intestinal transplant recipients, one of whom was a retransplant, and a few patients without pretransplant specimens were excluded. A peak of at least 4% donor T cells among recipient peripheral blood mononuclear cells was the definition used for donor T cell macrochimerism. Samples from a few later patients were sequenced in-house on an Illumina MiSeq with MiXCR processing rather than by the commercial service.

With respect to this clone: Its target antigen remains unknown. There are no base qualities to consult, and no much larger clone falls within one base. Within the sample, other DNA sequences also encode this same CDR3.

The paper's findings and limits, for the study overall: Conclusions were limited by the relatively low number and heterogeneity of intestinal transplant patients. GvH clones were detected in recipient bone marrow, and some appeared earlier in ileal mucosa or blood, consistent with an intestinal mucosal origin. Peak levels of circulating GvH clones were associated with declines in HvG clones early after transplant. In the allografts of patients with donor T cell macrochimerism, GvH to HvG T cell clonal ratios were high.

V and J are trimmed by 0 bases and 5 bases, and the gene matches miss 9 bases of the junction. The CDR3 goes from the cysteine to the phenylalanine over 16 residues. Here the CDR3 DNA is all that survives: 48 bases in frame from base 1. From the germline V gene, CDR1 is MGHRA and CDR2 is YSYEKL. Receptors were amplified or captured by the immunoSEQ multiplex PCR assay. For most patients, genomic DNA was isolated using the Qiagen DNeasy Blood and Tissue Kit and was shipped frozen to Adaptive Biotechnologies for TCR sequencing. For most patients, genomic DNA was subjected to high-throughput TCR-beta CDR3 sequencing by Adaptive Biotechnologies. The authors' analysis ran thus. TCR sequencing data were retrieved from Adaptive's ImmunoSEQ software for 15 to 20 patients, whereas three other patients were processed with MiXCR and VDJtools. CD4 versus CD8 sorting errors were corrected by removing sequences found in both subsets at a frequency ratio below 5:1. CDR3 nucleotide sequences shared by donor and recipient were removed because the origin of these sequences could not be assigned. To be classed as alloreactive, a clone needed at least 2-fold expansion over unstimulated cells and a minimum CFSE-low frequency of 0.002% (template counts) or 0.001% (read counts). Clones were considered mappable if detected in sequenced pre-transplant spleen, lymph node, or MLR CFSE-low populations of the donor or recipient. Cumulative frequency of alloreactive clones was calculated as a percentage of all sequences weighted by copy number. TCRdb provides this immuneACCESS table in a form limited to in-frame rearrangements. Some clones are lacking; in checked studies, under half of them reflect an unresolved V gene, and why the rest are absent is not known. V and J calls and clone size are given by that table; D and trimming were obtained from the DNA. The table for this sample lists some 82,000 clones; 87% of them were counted only once. Less than 9.5% of the sample lies in the top ten.

In the paper's terms, the time point label means: cells obtained before transplantation from donor or recipient. CD3+CD4+ and CD3+CD8+ populations were FACS-sorted from unstimulated pre-transplant donor and recipient cells taken from spleen or lymph nodes. The clonotype was recovered from a human donor who was the organ donor for an intestinal transplant. Sequenced material: unstimulated CD8+ T cells sorted from spleen or lymph node cells, taken before transplant. The V and J segments used are TRBV4-1 and TRBJ2-5, and 7 junctional nucleotides match TRBD2. The CDR3 in this case is CASSQDFSGGVETQYF. The sequence in DNA is TGCGCCAGCAGCCAAGATTTCAGTGGGGGGGTGGAGACCCAGTACTTC.